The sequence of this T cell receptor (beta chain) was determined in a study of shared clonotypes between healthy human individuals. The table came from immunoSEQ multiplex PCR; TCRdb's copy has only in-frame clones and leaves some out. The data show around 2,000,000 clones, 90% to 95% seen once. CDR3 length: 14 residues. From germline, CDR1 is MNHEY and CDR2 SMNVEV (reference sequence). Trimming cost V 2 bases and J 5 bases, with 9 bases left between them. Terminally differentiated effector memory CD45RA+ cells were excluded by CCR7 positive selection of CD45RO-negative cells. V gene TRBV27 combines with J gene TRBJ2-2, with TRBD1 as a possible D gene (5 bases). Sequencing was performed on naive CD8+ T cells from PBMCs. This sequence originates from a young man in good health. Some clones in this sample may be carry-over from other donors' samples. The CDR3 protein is CASSLKGKTGELFF. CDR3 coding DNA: TGTGCCAGCAGTTTAAAGGGGAAAACCGGGGAGCTGTTTTTT.